The 17 T cell receptor beta chains listed next were all sequenced from one sample in a study of identical twins. TCRdb called the 5' RACE reads again in MiXCR, with one record for every CDR3 protein. The data contain some 1,600,000 distinct CDR3 sequences, about 32% of them seen just once; the ten biggest clones take up over 0.25%. Sequencing was performed on cord blood. These receptors all come from a newborn girl in good health.

This clonotype was detected a few times. V usage is TRBV12-3 or TRBV12-4 and J usage is TRBJ2-5; tentatively, D is TRBD1 (6 bases). The CDR3 consists of 14 residues. V was clipped by 6 bases and J by 1 base, with 12 bases between them. In DNA form, the CDR3 reads TGTGCCAGCAGGCTCGGACAGACCCAAGAGACCCAGTACTTC. Protein product: CASRLGQTQETQYF.

Remarks on this clonotype: One end of the junction does not line up with germline, which may come from a read error. The CDR3 loop is CAGSEGAVTDTQYF. The CDR3 coding sequence is TGTGCCGGCAGTGAGGGGGCAGTCACAGATACGCAGTATTTT. The chain has TRBV25-1 and TRBJ2-3, with TRBD1 matching 7 bases. From germline, CDR1 is MGHDK and CDR2 SYGVNS. CDR3 length equals 14 residues.

There are a few counts of this clonotype. This sequence joins TRBV30 and TRBJ2-3; D remains ambiguous. The germline CDR1 and CDR2 sequences are GTSNPN and SVGIG (reference sequence). The CDR3 is made up of 11 amino acids. V was pared by 3 bases and J by 2 bases, with 3 bases between. Written as DNA, the CDR3 is TGTGCCTGGAGCGTCACAGATACGCAGTATTTT. Its protein product is CAWSVTDTQYF.

This clonotype was counted only a few times. The J gene is TRBJ2-1, the V gene TRBV3-1, with TRBD2 matching 12 bases. Germline V CDR1 and CDR2: LGHDT, YNNKEL (reference sequence). V was clipped by 4 bases and J by 6 bases; unmatched bases: 7. The length of the CDR3 is 16 residues. In DNA form, the CDR3 reads TGTGCCAGCAGCCGTTCCCTAGCGGGAGGGGTCAATGAGCAGTTCTTC. Translating it yields CASSRSLAGGVNEQFF.

This clonotype has just a few counts. The chain couples TRBV20-1 to TRBJ2-1; the match to TRBD1 covers 9 bases. In germline, CDR1 is DFQATT, CDR2 SNEGSKA (reference sequence). The CDR3 has 12 residues. The V and J ends lost 7 bases and 9 bases, in that order; junction bases with no gene match: 7. Here the CDR3 reads CSVNRGLGEQFF. Written as DNA, the CDR3 is TGCAGTGTAAACAGGGGGCTGGGTGAGCAGTTCTTC.

This clonotype was picked up a small number of times. The rearrangement uses TRBV7-2 and TRBJ2-7; no reliable D call. This CDR3 has 14 amino acids. V lost 1 base, J lost 6 bases, and 13 bases lay in between. CDR1 is SGHTA, CDR2 FQGNSA, per germline. Here the CDR3 reads CASSLVGGKGEQYF. The CDR3 DNA reads TGTGCCAGCAGCTTAGTAGGTGGGAAAGGCGAGCAGTACTTC.

There are a few counts of this clonotype. The V gene is TRBV12-3 or TRBV12-4, the J gene TRBJ2-1; 10 bases match TRBD1. Trimming removed 8 bases from V and 7 bases from J; junction bases left unmatched: 14. CDR3 length: 16 residues. The CDR3 region is CASGYTRDRGGNEQFF. In DNA form, the CDR3 reads TGTGCCAGCGGATACACCCGGGACAGGGGTGGGAATGAGCAGTTCTTC.

The chain has TRBV2 and TRBJ2-4; D not certain. V lost 2 bases and J 0 bases, leaving 14 bases between the germline ends. The CDR3 sequence is 17 residues long. The germline V gene has CDR1 SNHLY and CDR2 FYNNEI. DNA of the CDR3: TGTGCCAGCAGTGAATGGCTTTACGGCTTAGCCAAAAACATTCAGTACTTC. Translated, it gives CASSEWLYGLAKNIQYF.

The gene calls are TRBV12-3 or TRBV12-4 and TRBJ2-1; TRBD2 matches at 9 bases. With 6 bases clipped from V and 5 bases from J, the junction kept 11 bases outside the gene matches. The CDR3 runs to 16 residues. The CDR3 loop is CASSHPIAGVHNEQFF. The CDR3 region has the DNA TGTGCCAGCAGCCACCCGATAGCGGGAGTCCACAATGAGCAGTTCTTC.

CDR3 DNA sequence: TGTGCCAGCAGAAAAAGCGGGAGGCCGAAGTACAATGAGCAGTTCTTC. Its protein is CASRKSGRPKYNEQFF. This chain links TRBV12-3 or TRBV12-4 with TRBJ2-1; 9 bases line up with TRBD2. This CDR3 is 16 amino acids long. V lost 6 bases to trimming and J lost 4 bases; unmatched junction nucleotides: 10.

This clonotype has ten or more counts. V is TRBV2 and J is TRBJ2-3; TRBD1 matches 10 bases. Trimming took 6 bases from V and 1 from J; bases not matched to a gene: 7. CDR3 length: 16 residues. Germline CDR1 and CDR2: SNHLY and FYNNEI. CDR3 bases: TGTGCCAGCAGCCTGGGACAGGGGATTGGCACAGATACGCAGTATTTT. This translates into CASSLGQGIGTDTQYF.

The V gene is TRBV28, the J gene TRBJ1-6; D possibly corresponds to TRBD1 (5 bases). The CDR3 runs 15 residues. Germline-derived CDR1 and CDR2 are MDHEN and SYDVKM. V lost 3 bases, J lost 6 bases, and 12 bases lay in between. In DNA form, the CDR3 reads TGTGCCAGCAGTTTCCTTGGACACCGTAATTCACCCCTCCACTTT. Its protein product is CASSFLGHRNSPLHF. The variable domain in full, completed from reference TRBV28 and TRBJ1-6, reads DVKVTQSSRYLVKRTGEKVFLECVQDMDHENMFWYRQDPGLGLRLIYFSYDVKMKEKGDIPEGYSVSREKKERFSLILESASTNQTSMYLCASSFLGHRNSPLHFGNGTRLTVT.

V and J are TRBV27 and TRBJ1-5; a possible D gene is TRBD1 (6 bases). Deletions cut 2 bases from V and 6 bases from J, with 11 bases between. The germline V gene has CDR1 MNHEY and CDR2 SMNVEV (reference sequence). This CDR3 has 14 amino acids. Here the CDR3 DNA reads TGTGCCAGCAGTTTAGCAGGGGAGTTTCAGCCCCAGCATTTT. It codes for CASSLAGEFQPQHF.

This chain joins TRBV28 and TRBJ2-3; the match to TRBD2 covers 14 bases. Germline V CDR1 and CDR2: MDHEN, SYDVKM. This CDR3 has 18 amino acids. Trimming removed 6 bases from V and 3 bases from J; junction bases left unmatched: 11. The DNA for the CDR3 is TGTGCCAGCAGCCAATCCGGGACTAGCGGGAGTCGAACAGATACGCAGTATTTT. Encoded protein: CASSQSGTSGSRTDTQYF.

On this clonotype itself: The junction does not match germline at one end; this may be a read error. This chain joins TRBV12-3 or TRBV12-4 and TRBJ2-7, with no clear D. There are 12 residues in the CDR3. CDR3 nucleotides: TGTGTCAGCAGTGAGACTGTCTACGAGCAGTACTTC. Protein: CVSSETVYEQYF.

This rearrangement joins TRBV27 to TRBJ2-3, with D uncertain. CDR3 length equals 14 residues. V gave up 6 bases and J gave up 2 bases, with 12 bases separating them. Germline V lookup: CDR1 MNHEY, CDR2 SMNVEV (reference sequence). This chain's CDR3 is CASRSPLHTDTQYF. The CDR3 DNA is TGTGCCAGCAGATCCCCCCTCCACACAGATACGCAGTATTTT.

V is TRBV12-3 or TRBV12-4 and J is TRBJ1-2; 7 bases are a match to TRBD1. V shed 3 bases, J shed 0 bases, and the junction held 4 bases outside the gene matches. This CDR3 is 15 amino acids long. The CDR3 bases are TGTGCCAGCAGTTTGACCCAGGGGGCTAACTATGGCTACACCTTC. Its protein product is CASSLTQGANYGYTF.